This T cell receptor (beta chain) was retrieved from a study of OX40 agonist ivuxolimab in advanced cancers. Study-wide points: Researchers did not determine the expanded peripheral T cells' antigen specificity. On average, CD8+ T cells had more expanded clones than CD4+. At 0.1-3.0 mg/kg, partial responders had clonal expansion among the lowest observed.

Per germline, CDR1 MNHEY and CDR2 SMNVEV (reference sequence). There are 14 residues in the CDR3. After removal of 4 bases from V and 8 bases from J, the junction contained 7 bases not matched to a gene. Using immunoSEQ multiplex PCR, the repertoire was profiled, and TCRdb retains in-frame clones only, with some absent. Counted here are 30,000 to 45,000 clones, approximately 80% occurring once; the ten biggest clones make up over 10%. This clone was observed once. Its antigen remains unknown. This receptor was identified in an adult with an advanced solid tumor such as melanoma, head and neck, liver or kidney cancer. This material consisted of CD4+ or CD8+ T cells sorted from blood, taken in a trial of the OX40 agonist ivuxolimab. The rearrangement uses TRBV27 and TRBJ1-2; 10 bases agree with TRBD1. The CDR3 DNA reads TGTGCCAGCAGTTGGAATGGACAGGGGGGAGGCTACACCTTC. It specifies CASSWNGQGGGYTF.